This T cell receptor beta chain was captured by sequencing in a study of blood T cell repertoires in COVID-19. Study overall: From T cells, B-cell-depleted T cells, or PBMCs came the material, which was cDNA or gDNA.

In the study's own analysis: For nucleated cells, counts were estimated from reference gene primer amplification. TCRdb's table, derived via immunoSEQ multiplex PCR, lists solely in-frame clones and lacks some. V and J calls and clone size are those listed in that table; D and trimming were worked out from the DNA. The sample lists 150,000 to 200,000 clones; 76% were seen once. The germline CDR1 and CDR2 sequences are SGHRS and YFSETQ. V lost 0 bases, J lost 3 bases, and 2 bases stayed unmatched. The CDR3 runs 15 residues. This sequence joins TRBV5-1 and TRBJ2-2; 7 bases are shared with TRBD1. The specimen was peripheral blood. The TCR comes from a woman between 45 and 60 years old with active or convalescent COVID-19. The CDR3 coding sequence is TGCGCCAGCAGCTTGGCCGGGACAGACACCGGGGAGCTGTTTTTT. It codes for CASSLAGTDTGELFF. Full variable domain (missing parts from reference TRBV5-1 and TRBJ2-2): KAGVTQTPRYLIKTRGQQVTLSCSPISGHRSVSWYQQTPGQGLQFLFEYFSETQRNKGNFPGRFSGRQFSNSRSEMNVSTLELGDSALYLCASSLAGTDTGELFFGEGSRLTVL.